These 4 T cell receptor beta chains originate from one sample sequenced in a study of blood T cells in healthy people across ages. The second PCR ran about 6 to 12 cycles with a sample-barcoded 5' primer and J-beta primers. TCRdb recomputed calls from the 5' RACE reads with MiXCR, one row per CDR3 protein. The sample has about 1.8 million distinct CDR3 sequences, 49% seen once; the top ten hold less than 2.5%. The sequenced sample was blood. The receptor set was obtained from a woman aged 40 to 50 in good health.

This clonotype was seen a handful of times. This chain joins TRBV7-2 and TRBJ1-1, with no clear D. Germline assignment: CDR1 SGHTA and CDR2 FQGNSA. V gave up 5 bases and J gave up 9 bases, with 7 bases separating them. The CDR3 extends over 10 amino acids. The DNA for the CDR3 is TGTGCCAGCAGCGAAGGGCAAGCTTTCTTT. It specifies CASSEGQAFF.

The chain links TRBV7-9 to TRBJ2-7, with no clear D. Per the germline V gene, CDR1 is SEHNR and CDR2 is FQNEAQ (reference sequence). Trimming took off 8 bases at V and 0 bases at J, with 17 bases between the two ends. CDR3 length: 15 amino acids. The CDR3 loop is CASGSEPTSSYEQYF. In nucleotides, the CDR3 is TGTGCCAGCGGCTCCGAACCGACAAGCTCCTACGAGCAGTACTTC.

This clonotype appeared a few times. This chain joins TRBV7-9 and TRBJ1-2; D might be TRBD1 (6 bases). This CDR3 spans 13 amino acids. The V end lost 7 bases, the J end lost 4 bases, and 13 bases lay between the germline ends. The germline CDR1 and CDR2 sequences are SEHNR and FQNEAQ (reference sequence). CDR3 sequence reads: CASTQGLGYGYTF. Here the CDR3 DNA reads TGTGCCAGCACCCAGGGGTTAGGCTATGGCTACACCTTC. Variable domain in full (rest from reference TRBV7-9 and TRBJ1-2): DTGVSQNPRHKITKRGQNVTFRCDPISEHNRLYWYRQTLGQGPEFLTYFQNEAQLEKSRLLSDRFSAERPKGSFSTLEIQRTEQGDSAMYLCASTQGLGYGYTFGSGTRLTVV.

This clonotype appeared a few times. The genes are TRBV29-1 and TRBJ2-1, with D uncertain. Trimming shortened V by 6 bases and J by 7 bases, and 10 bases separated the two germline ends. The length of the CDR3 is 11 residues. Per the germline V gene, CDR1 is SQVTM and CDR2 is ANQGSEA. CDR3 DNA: TGCAGCGTGGGATCCGTAAATGAGCAGTTCTTC. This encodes CSVGSVNEQFF.